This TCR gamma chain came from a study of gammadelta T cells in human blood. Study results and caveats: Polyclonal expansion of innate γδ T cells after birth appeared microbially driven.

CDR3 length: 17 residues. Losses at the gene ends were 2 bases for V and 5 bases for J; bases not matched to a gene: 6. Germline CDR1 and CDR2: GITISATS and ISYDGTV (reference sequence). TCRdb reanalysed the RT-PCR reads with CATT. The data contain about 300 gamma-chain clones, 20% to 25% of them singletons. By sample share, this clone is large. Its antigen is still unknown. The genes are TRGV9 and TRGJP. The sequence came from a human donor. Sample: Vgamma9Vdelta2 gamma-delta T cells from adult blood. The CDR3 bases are TGTGCCTTGTGGGAGGGGGGAAAAGAGTTGGGCAAAAAAATCAAGGTATTT. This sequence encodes CALWEGGKELGKKIKVF.